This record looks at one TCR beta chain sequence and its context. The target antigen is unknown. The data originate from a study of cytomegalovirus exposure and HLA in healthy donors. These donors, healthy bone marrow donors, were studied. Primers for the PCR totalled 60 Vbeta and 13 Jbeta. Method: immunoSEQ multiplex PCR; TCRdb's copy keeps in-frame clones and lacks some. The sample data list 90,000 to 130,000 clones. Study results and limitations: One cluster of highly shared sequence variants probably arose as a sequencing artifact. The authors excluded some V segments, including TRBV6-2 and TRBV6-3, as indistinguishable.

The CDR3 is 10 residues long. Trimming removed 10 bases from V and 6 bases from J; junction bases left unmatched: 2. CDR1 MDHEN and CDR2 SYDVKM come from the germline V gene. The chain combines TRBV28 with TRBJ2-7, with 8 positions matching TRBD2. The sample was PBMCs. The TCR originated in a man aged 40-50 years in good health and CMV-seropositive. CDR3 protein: CATTSAEQYF. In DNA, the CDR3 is TGTGCCACGACTAGCGCCGAGCAGTACTTC.